These 24 T cell receptor beta chains share one sample of origin, sequenced in a study of blood T cell repertoires in COVID-19. Generated by immunoSEQ multiplex PCR, the TCRdb table keeps only in-frame clones and is missing some. Of around 470,000 clones in the sample, less than 95% were seen once. Source material: PBMCs or T cells enriched from blood (not recorded which). The source is a man in his late teens or twenties who had recovered from COVID-19.

The chain has TRBV4-1 and TRBJ2-7; 12 nucleotides align to TRBD2. The germline gives CDR1 MGHRA, CDR2 YSYEKL. With V trimmed by 0 bases and J by 4 bases, 13 bases remained unmatched. This CDR3 is built from 19 residues. The CDR3 nucleotides are TGCGCCAGCAGCCAAGAAACCGGACGACTAGCGGGAGACGGTTACGAGCAGTACTTC. Residues: CASSQETGRLAGDGYEQYF.

This clone has just one count. This chain joins TRBV5-5 and TRBJ2-3; TRBD2 aligns across 13 bases. V was pared by 4 bases and J by 5 bases, with 7 bases of the junction left unmatched. Germline V gene sequence: CDR1 SGHKS, CDR2 YYEKEE (reference sequence). The CDR3 extends over 16 amino acids. The CDR3 DNA reads TGTGCCAGCAGCAAGTCACTAGCGGGGGGGCAAGATACGCAGTATTTT. Protein: CASSKSLAGGQDTQYF.

This clone has just one count. The chain joins TRBV29-1 to TRBJ1-2; no firm D call. CDR3 length: 17 residues. The germline V and J ends were trimmed by 5 bases and 2 bases, with 24 bases remaining between them. Germline V gene data show CDR1 as SQVTM and CDR2 as ANQGSEA. CDR3 protein: CSVYSRQQPQLNYGYTF. In nucleotides, the CDR3 is TGCAGCGTTTACAGCCGTCAGCAGCCCCAACTGAACTATGGCTACACCTTC.

This clone was seen once. The chain employs TRBV5-5 and TRBJ2-2; D is unresolved. Per germline, CDR1 SGHKS and CDR2 YYEKEE (reference sequence). Trimming took 2 bases from V and 8 from J, leaving 4 bases between them. The CDR3 is made up of 11 amino acids. For the CDR3, the DNA is TGTGCCAGCAGCTTCTCGGGGGAGCTGTTTTTT. It codes for CASSFSGELFF.

This chain joins TRBV19 and TRBJ2-5, with TRBD1 identical over 9 bases. The junction had 6 bases not matched to a gene; V was cut back by 5 bases and J by 5 bases. The V gene's germline CDR1 is LNHDA and CDR2 SQIVND (reference sequence). The CDR3 extends over 14 amino acids. The CDR3 loop reads CASSGSTGGETQYF. CDR3 bases: TGTGCCAGTAGTGGGTCGACAGGGGGTGAGACCCAGTACTTC.

V usage is TRBV19 and J usage is TRBJ1-1; D is ambiguous. The ends were cut back, 3 bases at V and 2 bases at J, with 7 bases in the middle. The CDR3 covers 13 residues. Germline V lookup: CDR1 LNHDA, CDR2 SQIVND (reference sequence). The CDR3 DNA sequence: TGTGCCAGTAGTATCCGGGATAACACTGAAGCTTTCTTT. This sequence encodes CASSIRDNTEAFF. Full variable domain (remainder filled in from reference TRBV19 and TRBJ1-1): DGGITQSPKYLFRKEGQNVTLSCEQNLNHDAMYWYRQDPGQGLRLIYYSQIVNDFQKGDIAEGYSVSREKKESFPLTVTSAQKNPTAFYLCASSIRDNTEAFFGQGTRLTVV.

Notes on this clone: The identical CDR3 is also encoded by other nucleotide sequences in the sample. The chain uses TRBV9 and TRBJ1-3; D gene unclear. This CDR3 has 14 residues. V shed 0 bases and J shed 1 base, with 5 bases lying between them. Germline V gene lookup returns CDR1 SGDLS and CDR2 YYNGEE. CDR3 DNA sequence: TGTGCCAGCAGCGTAGCCGGGTCTGGAAACACCATATATTTT. Translation gives CASSVAGSGNTIYF. Based on the CDR3 plus reference TRBV9 and TRBJ1-3, the full variable domain is DSGVTQTPKHLITATGQRVTLRCSPRSGDLSVYWYQQSLDQGLQFLIQYYNGEERAKGNILERFSAQQFPDLHSELNLSSLELGDSALYFCASSVAGSGNTIYFGEGSWLTVV.

The chain has TRBV5-6 and TRBJ1-6, with 9 nucleotides matching TRBD1. J gave up 8 bases and V 0 bases, and 3 bases lay outside the gene matches. Germline assignment: CDR1 SGHDT and CDR2 YYEEEE. The CDR3 has 15 residues. The CDR3 DNA reads TGTGCCAGCAGCTTGGGGACAGGGGAGTATTCACCCCTCCACTTT. Translating it yields CASSLGTGEYSPLHF.

The CDR3 loop is CASSLGGQGDGYTF. CDR3 DNA sequence: TGCGCCAGCAGCTTGGGTGGACAGGGGGATGGCTACACCTTC. V is TRBV5-1 and J is TRBJ1-2; 10 bases map to TRBD1. Germline V lookup: CDR1 SGHRS, CDR2 YFSETQ. Trimming at V came to 0 bases and at J to 6 bases, leaving 2 bases not matched to a gene. The CDR3 runs to 14 residues.

The chain has TRBV5-1 and TRBJ1-1, with TRBD1 as a possible D gene (6 bases). The ends were cut back, 0 bases at V and 1 base at J, with 10 bases in the middle. From germline, CDR1 is SGHRS and CDR2 YFSETQ. The CDR3 has 15 amino acids. CDR3 sequence reads: CASSLADRPNTEAFF. CDR3 nucleotide sequence: TGCGCCAGCAGCTTGGCGGACAGACCGAACACTGAAGCTTTCTTT. The variable domain in full, with the rest retrieved from reference TRBV5-1 and TRBJ1-1, is KAGVTQTPRYLIKTRGQQVTLSCSPISGHRSVSWYQQTPGQGLQFLFEYFSETQRNKGNFPGRFSGRQFSNSRSEMNVSTLELGDSALYLCASSLADRPNTEAFFGQGTRLTVV.

The chain is built from TRBV11-2 and TRBJ2-5, with D tentatively TRBD1 (6 bases). This CDR3 has 15 residues. V gave up 1 base and J gave up 5 bases, with 14 bases separating them. The germline gives CDR1 SGHAT, CDR2 FQNNGV. The CDR3 is CASSLGDKNGETQYF. The CDR3 DNA reads TGTGCCAGCAGCTTAGGGGACAAGAACGGGGAGACCCAGTACTTC.

V and J are TRBV4-2 and TRBJ2-7; TRBD2 matches at 11 bases. Looked up from germline, CDR1 is LGHNA and CDR2 is YNFKEQ. The length of the CDR3 is 16 residues. V gave up 1 base and J gave up 1 base; unmatched junction bases: 3. The CDR3 loop reads CASSQVRLAGSYEQYF. In DNA, the CDR3 is TGTGCCAGCAGCCAAGTGAGACTAGCGGGGTCCTACGAGCAGTACTTC.

The gene calls are TRBV7-6 and TRBJ1-3; D ambiguous. The germline CDR1 and CDR2 sequences are SGHVS and FNYEAQ. The CDR3 spans 14 residues. Trimming pared 5 bases from V and 0 bases from J, leaving 8 bases between. CDR3 in amino acids: CASSLQISGNTIYF. As DNA, the CDR3 is TGTGCCAGCAGCCTACAGATCTCTGGAAACACCATATATTTT.

V and J are TRBV3-1 (or the pseudogene TRBV3-2) and TRBJ2-4; D is ambiguous. V lost 0 bases to trimming and J lost 11 bases, with 17 bases between them. Germline lookup yields CDR1 LGHDT and CDR2 YNNKEL (reference sequence). The CDR3 totals 15 residues. The CDR3 sequence: CASSQDSESVSLQYF. CDR3 nucleotide sequence: TGTGCCAGCAGCCAAGATTCGGAAAGCGTCTCCCTTCAGTACTTC.

This clone has only one observation. This rearrangement joins TRBV27 to TRBJ2-1; 14 bases are shared with TRBD2. The CDR3 has 15 amino acids. With V trimmed by 5 bases and J by 9 bases, 6 bases remained unmatched. CDR1 and CDR2 from the germline V gene are MNHEY and SMNVEV (reference sequence). The CDR3 loop reads CASSPTSGRDGEQFF. CDR3 nucleotide sequence: TGTGCCAGCAGTCCGACTAGCGGGAGGGATGGTGAGCAGTTCTTC.

The V call is TRBV20-1, the J call TRBJ2-5, with 8 nucleotides matching TRBD1. The V gene's germline CDR1 is DFQATT and CDR2 SNEGSKA (reference sequence). V shed 3 bases, J shed 7 bases, and the junction held 16 bases outside the gene matches. The CDR3 covers 16 residues. CDR3 protein: CSASTVTGDIVGTQYF. CDR3 in DNA: TGCAGTGCTAGTACGGTGACAGGGGACATTGTCGGGACCCAGTACTTC.

V usage is TRBV27 and J usage is TRBJ1-5; tentative D call: TRBD1 (5 bases). The V gene's germline CDR1 is MNHEY and CDR2 SMNVEV (reference sequence). The V end was cut by 6 bases, the J end by 2 bases, with 14 bases between. The CDR3 consists of 15 residues. CDR3 in DNA: TGTGCCAGCAGCCGTTTGGGGGGTCGCAATCAGCCCCAGCATTTT. Translation gives CASSRLGGRNQPQHF.

The J gene is TRBJ1-1, the V gene TRBV19; 9 positions match TRBD1. The germline V gene has CDR1 LNHDA and CDR2 SQIVND (reference sequence). The CDR3 consists of 17 residues. Trimming took 7 bases from V and 0 from J; bases not matched to a gene: 12. The CDR3 reads CASTEGPGQGVNTEAFF. The CDR3 DNA reads TGTGCCAGTACCGAAGGTCCGGGACAGGGTGTGAACACTGAAGCTTTCTTT.

The chain recombines TRBV7-9 with TRBJ2-5; tentative D call: TRBD1 (6 bases). V was pared by 5 bases and J by 2 bases, with 15 bases between. Germline V gene data show CDR1 as SEHNR and CDR2 as FQNEAQ (reference sequence). This CDR3 comprises 15 residues. This chain's CDR3 is CASSQETGTQETQYF. The CDR3 DNA follows: TGTGCCAGCAGCCAAGAGACCGGGACACAAGAGACCCAGTACTTC.

CDR3 in DNA: TGTGCCAGCAGCTTCAACTTAGCAACTAATGAAAAACTGTTTTTT. Encoded protein: CASSFNLATNEKLFF. The chain joins TRBV5-8 to TRBJ1-4, with no clear D. V was pared by 2 bases and J by 0 bases, with 8 bases between. The CDR3 extends over 15 amino acids. The germline V gene has CDR1 SGHTS and CDR2 YDEGEE.

The V gene is TRBV20-1, the J gene TRBJ1-2, with 9 bases that match TRBD1. V was clipped by 3 bases and J by 8 bases; unmatched bases: 10. There are 14 residues in the CDR3. Per the germline V gene, CDR1 is DFQATT and CDR2 is SNEGSKA (reference sequence). The CDR3 reads CSASLPQGAGGYTF. For the CDR3, the DNA is TGCAGTGCTAGTCTCCCACAGGGGGCCGGAGGCTACACCTTC.

The chain combines TRBV5-4 with TRBJ2-3; a possible D gene is TRBD2 (6 bases). The CDR3 is made up of 13 amino acids. Germline V gene data show CDR1 as SGHNT and CDR2 as YYREEE (reference sequence). V was pared by 3 bases and J by 1 base, with 6 bases between. The CDR3 reads CASSWGGTDTQYF. CDR3 nucleotide sequence: TGTGCCAGCAGCTGGGGGGGCACAGATACGCAGTATTTT.

The chain uses TRBV24-1 and TRBJ2-1, with D perhaps matching TRBD2 (6 bases). Trimming took off 8 bases at V and 0 bases at J, with 7 bases between the two ends. The CDR3 sequence is 13 residues long. The germline V gene has CDR1 KGHDR and CDR2 SFDVKD. In DNA form, the CDR3 reads TGTGCCACCACTAGCGTCTCCTACAATGAGCAGTTCTTC. Its translation: CATTSVSYNEQFF.

This chain connects TRBV6-5 to TRBJ2-3, with D possibly matching TRBD1 (6 bases). The CDR3 runs to 15 residues. Between the trimmed V and J ends, which lost 6 bases and 0 bases, there was a span of 13 bases. CDR1 MNHEY and CDR2 SVGAGI come from the germline V gene. In DNA form, the CDR3 reads TGTGCCAGCAGGCGGACAGTACTTAGCACAGATACGCAGTATTTT. This sequence encodes CASRRTVLSTDTQYF.